In its sample, the clone carrying this T cell receptor beta chain was seen a few times. Germline V CDR1 and CDR2: ENHRY, SYGVKD. V lost 2 bases to trimming and J lost 6 bases, with 8 bases between them. The CDR3 contains 13 residues. TCRdb processed the RT-PCR reads anew with MiXCR; each CDR3 protein has one entry. The sample includes 550,000 to 750,000 distinct CDR3 sequences, 14% of them seen just once. Sequenced: memory CD4+ T cells from blood. The chain uses TRBV10-3 and TRBJ2-1; TRBD2 is a possible D gene (6 bases). The sequence came from a female donor in good health, serving as a healthy control. The CDR3 is CAISEGTSNEQFF. In nucleotides, the CDR3 is TGTGCCATCAGTGAGGGGACTTCCAATGAGCAGTTCTTC.